One T cell receptor beta chain is described in this entry. Its antigen is unknown. V lost 0 bases, J lost 2 bases, and 4 bases stayed unmatched. Germline V CDR1 and CDR2: LNHDA, SQIVND (reference sequence). The CDR3 spans 16 residues. The data belong to a study of OX40 agonist ivuxolimab in advanced cancers. Study-level findings and limits: Doses of 0.1 to 3.0 mg/kg were accompanied by clonal expansion of CD4+ and CD8+ blood T cells by week 6.

Profiled with immunoSEQ multiplex PCR; TCRdb holds only in-frame clones, not every one. There are more than 45,000 clones in the sample; approximately 94% occur only once, and more than 10% lies in the top ten. The chain combines TRBV19 with TRBJ2-7, with 10 bases identical to TRBD1. The TCR was taken from an adult with an advanced solid tumor such as melanoma, head and neck, liver or kidney cancer. Sequencing used CD4+ or CD8+ T cells sorted from blood, obtained in a trial of the OX40 agonist ivuxolimab. The CDR3 DNA sequence: TGTGCCAGTAGTATAGACGGACAGGGGGGACCCTACGAGCAGTACTTC. It codes for CASSIDGQGGPYEQYF. The full variable domain, completed using reference TRBV19 and TRBJ2-7, is DGGITQSPKYLFRKEGQNVTLSCEQNLNHDAMYWYRQDPGQGLRLIYYSQIVNDFQKGDIAEGYSVSREKKESFPLTVTSAQKNPTAFYLCASSIDGQGGPYEQYFGPGTRLTVT.